One and the same sample provided the 25 T cell receptor beta chains below, sequenced in a study of Ad26.COV2.S vaccination and SARS-CoV-2 variants. Documented treatment: around 19 received Ad26.COV2.S at low or high dose, single or two shots; about 5 received placebo; per-sample allocation not given. The study sampled participants on day 63 after the first vaccine or placebo injection. Assay used: immunoSEQ multiplex PCR; TCRdb lists only in-frame clones, some missing. The repertoire includes approximately 240,000 clones, more than 75% of them detected once, and around 10% sits in the top ten. Here the sequenced sample was peripheral blood, taken in a trial of Ad26.COV2.S vaccine versus placebo. These TCRs come from a person between 18 and 59 years old who received the Ad26.COV2.S COVID-19 vaccine or a placebo.

V is TRBV7-2 and J is TRBJ2-7; D uncertain. CDR1 and CDR2 from the germline V gene are SGHTA and FQGNSA. Trimming cost V 5 bases and J 4 bases, with 12 bases left between them. This CDR3 spans 13 amino acids. The CDR3 here is CASSPVGPYEQYF. The CDR3 nucleotides read TGTGCCAGCAGCCCCGTCGGGCCTTACGAGCAGTACTTC.

A remark on this clone: At the DNA level, this CDR3 is encoded by other sequences in the same sample as well. The chain carries TRBV4-3 and TRBJ2-2, with 7 bases aligning to TRBD2. This CDR3 spans 17 amino acids. V lost 0 bases, J lost 0 bases, and 4 bases stayed unmatched. The V gene's germline CDR1 is LGHNA and CDR2 YSLEER. The CDR3 reads CASSQDHRGANTGELFF. CDR3 coding DNA: TGCGCCAGCAGCCAAGACCACCGGGGGGCGAACACCGGGGAGCTGTTTTTT.

The genes are TRBV6-8 and TRBJ2-7, with D maybe TRBD1 (6 bases). V was cut by 2 bases and J by 5 bases, with 13 bases left in between. The CDR3 length is 14 residues. Germline V gene data show CDR1 as MNHGY and CDR2 as SAAAGT. CDR3: CASSYQGYRNEQYF. The CDR3 region has the DNA TGTGCCAGCAGTTACCAGGGGTACAGAAACGAGCAGTACTTC.

In this sample, this clone turned up once. The chain joins TRBV12-3 or TRBV12-4 to TRBJ2-3, with 7 bases fitting TRBD2. The CDR3 spans 11 residues. The junction had 0 bases not matched to a gene; V was cut back by 6 bases and J by 6 bases. CDR3 bases: TGTGCCAGCAGGGGGGGGGATACGCAGTATTTT. Its translation is CASRGGDTQYF.

This chain joins TRBV5-5 and TRBJ1-6; D not certain. Germline values: CDR1 SGHKS, CDR2 YYEKEE (reference sequence). The CDR3 runs to 13 residues. Between the trimmed V and J ends, which lost 0 bases and 10 bases, there was a span of 8 bases. The CDR3 region has the DNA TGTGCCAGCAGCTTGGGAAGGGAGTCACCCCTCCACTTT. Protein product: CASSLGRESPLHF.

CDR3 sequence reads: CAWSDDNEQFF. The CDR3 bases are TGTGCCTGGAGTGACGACAATGAGCAGTTCTTC. The chain combines TRBV30 with TRBJ2-1, with D uncertain. This CDR3 has 11 residues. V was shortened by 1 base and J by 5 bases, with 3 bases between the two germline ends. Per germline, CDR1 GTSNPN and CDR2 SVGIG (reference sequence).

This chain uses TRBV27 with TRBJ2-5; tentatively, D is TRBD2 (6 bases). The CDR3 is 14 residues long. V was cut by 5 bases and J by 4 bases, with 14 bases left in between. The V gene's germline CDR1 is MNHEY and CDR2 SMNVEV (reference sequence). This chain's CDR3 is CASSLTTSPETQYF. DNA of the CDR3: TGTGCCAGCAGTCTTACTACTAGCCCAGAGACCCAGTACTTC.

The V gene is TRBV10-2, the J gene TRBJ2-3, with D perhaps matching TRBD1 or TRBD2 (5 bases each). Germline V gene sequence: CDR1 WSHSY, CDR2 SAAADI. V was shortened by 2 bases and J by 1 base, with 28 bases between the two germline ends. This CDR3 region has 21 residues. The CDR3 loop reads CASSESRHHTRDPEGTDTQYF. CDR3 bases: TGCGCCAGCAGTGAGAGCAGGCACCACACTCGGGACCCTGAAGGCACAGATACGCAGTATTTT.

A single count supports this clone. The chain couples TRBV7-6 to TRBJ2-7, with D perhaps matching TRBD1 (6 bases). This CDR3 spans 15 amino acids. Germline CDR1 SGHVS, CDR2 FNYEAQ. Trimming took 1 base from V and 6 from J, leaving 16 bases between them. The CDR3 nucleotides are TGTGCCAGCAGCTTAGAGGGGGTCCAGGGTTCCGAGCAGTACTTC. Translating gives CASSLEGVQGSEQYF.

The chain combines TRBV3-1 (or the pseudogene TRBV3-2) with TRBJ2-5; TRBD1 matches at 9 bases. The CDR3 covers 14 residues. Looked up from germline, CDR1 is LGHDT and CDR2 is YNNKEL (reference sequence). With V trimmed by 3 bases and J by 5 bases, 4 bases remained unmatched. CDR3 coding DNA: TGTGCCAGCAGCCACCTGACAGGGGGTGAGACCCAGTACTTC. It specifies CASSHLTGGETQYF.

V and J are TRBV18 and TRBJ2-3, with 14 bases that match TRBD2. CDR1 is KGHSH, CDR2 LQKENI, per germline. This CDR3 has 21 amino acids. J gave up 4 bases and V 0 bases, and 15 bases lay outside the gene matches. CDR3 nucleotides: TGTGCCAGCTCACCACCGGCGAAAGGGACTAGCGGGAGTTTAGGGGCAGATACGCAGTATTTT. It is translated as CASSPPAKGTSGSLGADTQYF.

The J gene is TRBJ1-1, the V gene TRBV18; 8 bases fit TRBD1. With 6 bases clipped from V and 0 bases from J, the junction kept 6 bases outside the gene matches. This CDR3 has 15 amino acids. Germline assignment: CDR1 KGHSH and CDR2 LQKENI. CDR3 sequence (DNA): TGTGCCAGCTCCCTCGGACAGGGTCTGAACACTGAAGCTTTCTTT. As protein: CASSLGQGLNTEAFF.

The chain couples TRBV29-1 to TRBJ1-2; D unclear. Germline V lookup: CDR1 SQVTM, CDR2 ANQGSEA. The CDR3 loop spans 12 amino acids. Trimming stripped 5 bases from V and 0 bases from J, with 7 bases between. The CDR3 DNA is TGCAGCGTTCATCATGCTAACTATGGCTACACCTTC. Protein product: CSVHHANYGYTF.

The rearrangement joins TRBV2 to TRBJ2-7; no definite D call. The CDR3 consists of 11 residues. Germline-derived CDR1 and CDR2 are SNHLY and FYNNEI. Trimming stripped 6 bases from V and 0 bases from J, with 3 bases between. The CDR3 loop reads CASSLSYEQYF. DNA of the CDR3: TGTGCCAGCAGCCTCTCCTACGAGCAGTACTTC.

The chain uses TRBV7-9 and TRBJ1-2, with 8 bases lining up with TRBD1. Per the germline V gene, CDR1 is SEHNR and CDR2 is FQNEAQ (reference sequence). V shed 1 base, J shed 5 bases, and the junction held 9 bases outside the gene matches. This CDR3 is 16 amino acids long. The CDR3 bases are TGTGCCAGCAGCTTAGGCGCTCCCGGGACAGGATATGGCTACACCTTC. It translates to CASSLGAPGTGYGYTF.

J is TRBJ2-7 and V is TRBV14; D is ambiguous. The V gene lost 1 base and the J gene lost 3 bases, with 10 bases spanning the gap. Germline lookup yields CDR1 SGHDN and CDR2 FVKESK. The CDR3 has 14 residues. CDR3 sequence reads: CASSQGLPSYEQYF. Written as DNA, the CDR3 is TGTGCCAGCAGCCAAGGCCTACCTAGCTACGAGCAGTACTTC.

The chain links TRBV25-1 to TRBJ2-2, with TRBD1 as a possible D gene (6 bases). Trimming took off 5 bases at V and 2 bases at J, with 12 bases between the two ends. CDR3 length equals 15 residues. Germline lookup yields CDR1 MGHDK and CDR2 SYGVNS. This chain's CDR3 is CASSYTTGNTGELFF. CDR3 DNA: TGTGCCAGCAGTTACACGACAGGAAACACCGGGGAGCTGTTTTTT. Filled out from reference TRBV25-1 and TRBJ2-2, the complete variable domain reads EADIYQTPRYLVIGTGKKITLECSQTMGHDKMYWYQQDPGMELHLIHYSYGVNSTEKGDLSSESTVSRIRTEHFPLTLESARPSHTSQYLCASSYTTGNTGELFFGEGSRLTVL.

J is TRBJ1-3 and V is TRBV5-5; 7 bases match TRBD1. CDR3 length: 15 amino acids. Germline V gives CDR1 SGHKS, CDR2 YYEKEE (reference sequence). J lost 0 bases, V lost 5 bases, and 5 bases had no gene match. The CDR3 nucleotides read TGTGCCAGCAGGCCCACAGGGGACTCTGGAAACACCATATATTTT. Its translation: CASRPTGDSGNTIYF.

This rearrangement joins TRBV19 to TRBJ2-3; D not resolved. This CDR3 contains 16 residues. Germline loops: CDR1 LNHDA, CDR2 SQIVND (reference sequence). The ends were cut back, 8 bases at V and 6 bases at J, with 24 bases in the middle. CDR3 residues: CASSGIQETARDTQYF. The CDR3, as DNA: TGTGCCAGTTCTGGGATCCAGGAGACTGCCAGGGATACGCAGTATTTT.

CDR3: CATSGSAVSEQFF. The CDR3 DNA follows: TGTGCCACCAGTGGGAGCGCCGTTAGTGAGCAGTTCTTC. V gene TRBV24-1 combines with J gene TRBJ2-1, with unresolved D. The CDR3 loop spans 13 amino acids. Germline values: CDR1 KGHDR, CDR2 SFDVKD. Trimming cost V 5 bases and J 9 bases, with 13 bases left between them.

The count of this clone is one. V is TRBV5-4 and J is TRBJ2-1, with D possibly being TRBD1 (6 bases). This CDR3 comprises 15 residues. Trimming left V 0 bases short and J 4 bases short, with 11 bases between. Germline CDR1 is SGHNT and CDR2 is YYREEE (reference sequence). Here the CDR3 reads CASSLGRTVYNEQFF. The CDR3 DNA is TGTGCCAGCAGCTTGGGAAGGACAGTGTACAATGAGCAGTTCTTC.

The chain couples TRBV5-6 to TRBJ2-7; D may be TRBD1 or TRBD2 (5 bases each). This CDR3 has 13 amino acids. Looked up from germline, CDR1 is SGHDT and CDR2 is YYEEEE. With 3 bases removed from V and 5 bases from J, the gap between germline ends came to 12 bases. The CDR3 coding sequence is TGTGCCAGCAGCTCAGGGACGGCTCACGAGCAGTACTTC. It encodes CASSSGTAHEQYF.

The V call is TRBV11-1, the J call TRBJ2-1; D gene unclear. The CDR3 consists of 16 residues. V lost 2 bases and J 0 bases, leaving 11 bases between the germline ends. Germline V gene lookup returns CDR1 SGHAT and CDR2 FQDESV (reference sequence). The CDR3 loop is CASSLRSGSSYNEQFF. CDR3 in DNA: TGTGCCAGCAGCTTAAGGTCAGGAAGCTCCTACAATGAGCAGTTCTTC.

The CDR3 DNA reads TGTGCCAGCAGCTTAGGAATCTATAATTCACCCCTCCACTTT. Amino acids: CASSLGIYNSPLHF. The genes are TRBV11-2 and TRBJ1-6; D unclear. Germline V gene lookup returns CDR1 SGHAT and CDR2 FQNNGV. The CDR3 totals 14 residues. V dropped 1 base and J dropped 3 bases, with 4 bases sitting between them.

The CDR3 loop is CASSLGLAGYNEQFF. In DNA form, the CDR3 reads TGTGCCAGCAGCTTAGGGCTAGCGGGATACAATGAGCAGTTCTTC. The rearrangement links TRBV11-3 to TRBJ2-1; TRBD2 agrees at 9 bases. Germline-derived CDR1 and CDR2 are SGHNT and YENEEA. The trim removed 1 base at V and 4 bases at J, leaving 2 bases unmatched. The CDR3 runs to 15 residues. Together with reference TRBV11-3 and TRBJ2-1, the CDR3 gives the full variable domain: EAGVVQSPRYKIIEKKQPVAFWCNPISGHNTLYWYLQNLGQGPELLIRYENEEAVDDSQLPKDRFSAERLKGVDSTLKIQPAELGDSAVYLCASSLGLAGYNEQFFGPGTRLTVL.